This TCR beta chain was captured by sequencing in a study of blood T cell repertoires in COVID-19. Libraries were prepared by immunoSEQ multiplex PCR; TCRdb keeps only in-frame clonotypes and omits some of them. The sample includes 45,000 to 60,000 clones, about 85% of them seen just once. Trimming removed 5 bases at V and 10 bases at J, with 15 bases between. The CDR3 contains 13 residues. The sequencing sample was made of peripheral blood. This TCR was sampled from a human donor in a cohort sampled during active COVID-19. The chain is built from TRBV12-3 or TRBV12-4 and TRBJ2-1; TRBD1 is a possible D gene (6 bases). The chain's CDR3 is CASSVNTQGEQFF. For the CDR3, the DNA is TGTGCCAGCAGTGTCAACACCCAGGGGGAGCAGTTCTTC.